The clone carrying this T cell receptor (beta chain) was counted a few times. Its antigen is undetermined. In the PCR, 60 Vbeta and 13 Jbeta primers were used. TCRdb's copy holds only in-frame clones and misses some; the assay was immunoSEQ multiplex PCR. The sample holds roughly 190,000 clones, 60% to 80% seen once. The germline V gene encodes CDR1 SGHDT and CDR2 YYEEEE. The CDR3 contains 14 residues. V was shortened by 4 bases and J by 5 bases, with 13 bases between the two germline ends. This sample stems from a study of cytomegalovirus exposure and HLA in healthy donors. There were likely unrecorded immune exposures, though donors were nominally healthy when sampled. Overall study results and limits: Owing to their indistinguishability, certain V segments, notably TRBV6-2 and TRBV6-3, were excluded. As immune exposure information, only CMV serostatus was available.

The chain carries TRBV5-6 and TRBJ1-5; tentatively, D is TRBD1 (5 bases). The sequencing sample was made of PBMCs. The receptor was isolated from a man aged 40-55 years in good health and CMV-seronegative. The CDR3 DNA reads as TGTGCCAGCAGCCGTTCGACAGAGTATCAGCCCCAGCATTTT. It encodes CASSRSTEYQPQHF.